The T cell receptor beta chain under discussion was sequenced for a study of STAT5B mutations in CD4+ large granular lymphocyte leukemia. On the study more broadly: Healthy donors showed HLA-associated enrichment of the CDR3 'QG' motif. Study conclusions and caveats: CD4-sorted patient repertoires seemed more clonal than healthy CD4+ repertoires.

To note about this clone: The antigen remains unidentified.

The length of the CDR3 is 13 residues. Per germline, CDR1 KGHSH and CDR2 LQKENI. Trimming removed 3 bases at V and 5 bases at J, with 11 bases between. The repertoire was sequenced with immunoSEQ multiplex PCR; TCRdb's copy has only in-frame clones and lacks some. The table records over 30,000 clones, 76% of them present only once. The source material was CD4+ T cells from blood buffy coats. The chain joins TRBV18 to TRBJ2-7; D not certain. This TCR derives from a human donor in good health. Here the CDR3 reads CASSPVGSNEQYF. As DNA, the CDR3 is TGTGCCAGCTCACCCGTAGGGTCCAACGAGCAGTACTTC.